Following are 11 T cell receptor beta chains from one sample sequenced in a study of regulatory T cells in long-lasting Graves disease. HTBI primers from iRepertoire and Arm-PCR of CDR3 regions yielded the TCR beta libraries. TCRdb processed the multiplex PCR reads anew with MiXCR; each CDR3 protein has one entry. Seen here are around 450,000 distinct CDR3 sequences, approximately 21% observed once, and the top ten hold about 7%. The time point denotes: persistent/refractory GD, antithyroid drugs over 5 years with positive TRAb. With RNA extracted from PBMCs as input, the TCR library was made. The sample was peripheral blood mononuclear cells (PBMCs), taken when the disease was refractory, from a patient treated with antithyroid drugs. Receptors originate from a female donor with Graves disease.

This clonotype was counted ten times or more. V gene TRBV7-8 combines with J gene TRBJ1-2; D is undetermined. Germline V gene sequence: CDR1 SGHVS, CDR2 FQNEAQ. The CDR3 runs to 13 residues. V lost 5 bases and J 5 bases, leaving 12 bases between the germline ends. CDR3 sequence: CASSLRPKYGYTF. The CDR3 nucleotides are TGTGCCAGCAGCCTTCGACCCAAGTATGGCTACACCTTC. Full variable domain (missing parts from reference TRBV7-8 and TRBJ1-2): GAGVSQSPRYKVAKRGQDVALRCDPISGHVSLFWYQQALGQGPEFLTYFQNEAQLDKSGLPSDRFFAERPEGSVSTLKIQRTQQEDSAVYLCASSLRPKYGYTFGSGTRLTVV.

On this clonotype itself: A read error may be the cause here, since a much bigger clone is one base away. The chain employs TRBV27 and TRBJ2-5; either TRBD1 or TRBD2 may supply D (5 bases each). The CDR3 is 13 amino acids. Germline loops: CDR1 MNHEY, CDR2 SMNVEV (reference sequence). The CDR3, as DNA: TGTGCCAGCAGTTTCGGGACCCAAGAGGCCCAGTACTTC. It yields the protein CASSFGTQEAQYF.

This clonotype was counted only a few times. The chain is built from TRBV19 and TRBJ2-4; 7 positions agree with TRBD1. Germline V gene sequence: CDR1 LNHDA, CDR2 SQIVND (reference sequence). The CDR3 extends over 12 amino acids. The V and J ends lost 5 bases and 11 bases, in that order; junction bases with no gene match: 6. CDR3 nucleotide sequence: TGTGCCAGTAGTGCAAACAGGGGACTTCAGTACTTC. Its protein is CASSANRGLQYF. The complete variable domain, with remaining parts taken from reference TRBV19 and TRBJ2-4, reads DGGITQSPKYLFRKEGQNVTLSCEQNLNHDAMYWYRQDPGQGLRLIYYSQIVNDFQKGDIAEGYSVSREKKESFPLTVTSAQKNPTAFYLCASSANRGLQYFGAGTRLSVL.

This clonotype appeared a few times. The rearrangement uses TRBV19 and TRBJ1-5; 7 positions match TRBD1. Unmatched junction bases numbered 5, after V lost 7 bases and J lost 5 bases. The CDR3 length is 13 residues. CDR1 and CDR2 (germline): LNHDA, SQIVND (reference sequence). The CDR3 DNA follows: TGTGCCAGTACCCTGACAGGGCATCAGCCCCAGCATTTT. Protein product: CASTLTGHQPQHF.

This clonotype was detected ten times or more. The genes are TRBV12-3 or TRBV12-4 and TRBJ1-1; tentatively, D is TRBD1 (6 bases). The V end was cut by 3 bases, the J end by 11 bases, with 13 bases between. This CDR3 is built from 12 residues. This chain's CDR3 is CASSFGRGWAFF. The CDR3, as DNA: TGTGCCAGCAGTTTCGGCAGGGGTTGGGCTTTCTTT.

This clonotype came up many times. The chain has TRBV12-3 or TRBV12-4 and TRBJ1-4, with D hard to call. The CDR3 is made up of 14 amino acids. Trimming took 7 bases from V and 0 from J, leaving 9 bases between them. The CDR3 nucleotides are TGTGCCAGCACCCCAGATGCAACTAATGAAAAACTGTTTTTT. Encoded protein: CASTPDATNEKLFF.

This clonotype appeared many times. The CDR3 here is CATSRGGGTGVRRETQYF. The CDR3 DNA sequence: TGTGCCACCAGCAGAGGAGGAGGGACAGGGGTGAGGAGGGAGACCCAGTACTTC. This chain joins TRBV15 and TRBJ2-5, with 10 bases matching TRBD1. Germline lookup yields CDR1 LNHNV and CDR2 YYDKDF (reference sequence). V shed 1 base, J shed 5 bases, and the junction held 13 bases outside the gene matches. CDR3 length equals 18 residues.

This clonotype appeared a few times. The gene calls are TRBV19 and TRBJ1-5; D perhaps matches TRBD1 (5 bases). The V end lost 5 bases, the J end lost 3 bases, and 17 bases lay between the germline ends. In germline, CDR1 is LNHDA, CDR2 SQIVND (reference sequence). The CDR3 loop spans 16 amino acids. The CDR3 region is CASSPRPGRYNQPQHF. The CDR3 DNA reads TGTGCCAGTAGTCCACGGCCAGGGCGTTACAATCAGCCCCAGCATTTT.

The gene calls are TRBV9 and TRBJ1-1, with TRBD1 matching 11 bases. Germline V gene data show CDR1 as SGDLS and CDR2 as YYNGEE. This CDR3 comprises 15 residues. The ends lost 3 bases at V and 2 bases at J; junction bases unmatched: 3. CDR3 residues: CASSGGQGANTEAFF. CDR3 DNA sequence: TGTGCCAGCAGCGGCGGACAGGGGGCCAACACTGAAGCTTTCTTT.

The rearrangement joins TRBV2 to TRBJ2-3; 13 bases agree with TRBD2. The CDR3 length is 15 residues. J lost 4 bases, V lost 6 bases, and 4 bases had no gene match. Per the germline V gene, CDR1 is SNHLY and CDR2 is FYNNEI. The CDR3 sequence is CASRGTSGTADTQYF. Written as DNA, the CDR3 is TGTGCCAGCAGGGGGACTAGCGGGACCGCAGATACGCAGTATTTT.

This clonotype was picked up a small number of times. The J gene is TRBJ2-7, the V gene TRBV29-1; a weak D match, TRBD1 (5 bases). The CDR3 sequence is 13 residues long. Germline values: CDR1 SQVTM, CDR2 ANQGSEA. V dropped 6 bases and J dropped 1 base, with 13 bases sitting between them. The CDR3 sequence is CSVLSDSSYEQYF. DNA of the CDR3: TGCAGCGTCCTCTCCGACAGTTCCTACGAGCAGTACTTC.